These T cell receptor beta chains were read from a single sample in a study of blood T cell repertoires in COVID-19. This table comes from immunoSEQ multiplex PCR, and its TCRdb copy is limited to in-frame clones, with some not included. The sample consists of 250,000 to 300,000 clones, over 75% of them appearing once. What was sequenced was PBMCs or T cells enriched from blood (not recorded which). The source of these receptors is a woman aged 25 to 45 who had recovered from COVID-19. CDR3s include the opening cysteine and the closing phenylalanine or tryptophan. D genes are given only for firm matches. Clone size appears in some rows only: once, few, many, or a class for an expanded clone.

clone_size j_call d_call v_call cdr3_nt cdr3_aa
NA TRBJ2-3 NA TRBV27 TGTGCCAGCAGTTTACGCTACACAGATACGCAGTATTTT CASSLRYTDTQYF
NA TRBJ1-2 TRBD1 TRBV7-6 TGTGCCAGCAGCTTAGGAGTCGGGCAGGGGGCGCTTGGCTACACCTTC CASSLGVGQGALGYTF
NA TRBJ2-7 NA TRBV28 TGTGCCAGTTCGACACGGGGAGAGCAGTACTTC CASSTRGEQYF
NA TRBJ2-2 NA TRBV5-6 TGTGCCAGCAGCTTTGCGGGGAATACCGGGGAGCTGTTTTTT CASSFAGNTGELFF
NA TRBJ1-2 NA TRBV27 TGTGCCAGCAGTTTAAGAGCCTGGGGATCACAGGATAACTATGGCTACACCTTC CASSLRAWGSQDNYGYTF
NA TRBJ2-3 TRBD2 TRBV30 TGTGCCTGGAGTCGTGGACTAGCGGGAACCACAGATACGCAGTATTTT CAWSRGLAGTTDTQYF
NA TRBJ2-2 TRBD2 TRBV3-1/TRBV3-2 TGTGCCAGCAGCTTAGCGGGAGTGATGAACACCGGGGAGCTGTTTTTT CASSLAGVMNTGELFF
NA TRBJ1-2 TRBD1 TRBV7-3 TGTGCCAGCAGCTCGTCTCCGGGACAGAACTATGGCTACACCTTC CASSSSPGQNYGYTF
few TRBJ2-5 TRBD2 TRBV7-9 TGTGCCAGCAGCATACTAGCGGGAGCAGAGACCCAGTACTTC CASSILAGAETQYF
NA TRBJ1-5 TRBD1 TRBV4-1 TGCGCCAGCAGCCAGCCCACAGGGGCGATTCAGCCCCAGCATTTT CASSQPTGAIQPQHF
NA TRBJ2-7 NA TRBV5-1 TGCGCCAGCAGCTGGCAGGGGAGCCCCTACGAGCAGTACTTC CASSWQGSPYEQYF
once TRBJ1-1 NA TRBV3-1/TRBV3-2 TGTGCCAGCAGCCAAGATATAGCGGCGAACACTGAAGCTTTCTTT CASSQDIAANTEAFF
NA TRBJ2-7 TRBD1 TRBV15 TGTGCCACCAGCAGAGAAACAGGGGGCGAGCAGTACTTC CATSRETGGEQYF
NA TRBJ2-3 TRBD2 TRBV10-3 TGTGCCATGGGGACGGGAGGGGGATCCACAGATACGCAGTATTTT CAMGTGGGSTDTQYF
NA TRBJ1-5 TRBD1 TRBV2 TGTGCCAGCAGCGCCCGACAGGGTAGCAATCAGCCCCAGCATTTT CASSARQGSNQPQHF
NA TRBJ2-1 NA TRBV2 TGTGCCAGCAGTGTAGGTAAAGGGGTATCCTACAATGAGCAGTTCTTC CASSVGKGVSYNEQFF
NA TRBJ2-2 NA TRBV7-6 TGTGCCAGCAGCTTACCGGTAAACCAGGCCGGGGAGCTGTTTTTT CASSLPVNQAGELFF
NA TRBJ1-3 NA TRBV6-5 TGTGCCAGCAGCCACGACAGGAGCTCTGGAAACACCATATATTTT CASSHDRSSGNTIYF
few TRBJ1-1 NA TRBV19 TGTGCCAGTAGTGTACAAAATCTTGGCACTGAAGCTTTCTTT CASSVQNLGTEAFF
NA TRBJ2-5 NA TRBV24-1 TGTGCCACCAGTGATAGAAGGGGGGGGGAGACCCAGTACTTC CATSDRRGGETQYF
NA TRBJ2-1 TRBD2 TRBV19 TGTGCCAGTAAAGTACTAGCGGGAGAAGTTAATGAGCAGTTCTTC CASKVLAGEVNEQFF
NA TRBJ2-2 NA TRBV6-4 TGTGCCAGCAGAGGTGGAACGGGCACCGGGGAGCTGTTTTTT CASRGGTGTGELFF
NA TRBJ2-3 NA TRBV5-4 TGTGCCAGCAGCTTGGTCGGGAGATTCACAGATACGCAGTATTTT CASSLVGRFTDTQYF
NA TRBJ1-6 TRBD1 TRBV2 TGTGCCAGCAGTTCTGGACAGGGGGCTTCACCCCTCCACTTT CASSSGQGASPLHF
NA TRBJ2-1 TRBD2 TRBV2 TGTGCCAGCAGTGAATCGGGCGGGAGCTCCTACAATGAGCAGTTCTTC CASSESGGSSYNEQFF
NA TRBJ2-5 NA TRBV5-6 TGTGCCAGCAGCTTAGTCAGGGTTCCAGAGACCCAGTACTTC CASSLVRVPETQYF
NA TRBJ1-6 TRBD1 TRBV18 TGTGCCAGCTCACCCCAAGGGACAGGAGGCGATTCACCCCTCCACTTT CASSPQGTGGDSPLHF
NA TRBJ2-1 NA TRBV6-5 TGTGCCAGCAGTTATGGGCAGGGGCCTTACAATGAGCAGTTCTTC CASSYGQGPYNEQFF
NA TRBJ1-1 NA TRBV3-1/TRBV3-2 TGTGCCAGCAGCCTCAAGAGAAACACTGAAGCTTTCTTT CASSLKRNTEAFF
NA TRBJ1-1 TRBD1 TRBV6-4 TGTGCCAGCAGCGCAGGGACAGCCAACACTGAAGCTTTCTTT CASSAGTANTEAFF
NA TRBJ1-5 NA TRBV7-2 TGTGCCAGCAGCTTAGATTTCCGGGGGGCTTCTGCCCAGCATTTT CASSLDFRGASAQHF
NA TRBJ2-3 NA TRBV30 TGTGCCTGGGGGCGTGGCGGGACTAGCACAGATACGCAGTATTTT CAWGRGGTSTDTQYF
NA TRBJ2-1 TRBD1 TRBV7-9 TGTGCCAGCAGCCCACGGGGACAGACTTACAATGAGCAGTTCTTC CASSPRGQTYNEQFF
NA TRBJ2-5 TRBD1 TRBV28 TGTGCCAGCAGGGGACAGCCCCTACAAGAGACCCAGTACTTC CASRGQPLQETQYF
once TRBJ2-6 NA TRBV9 TGTGCCAGCAGCGGAGGGTGGTCGGGTCTAGGAGGGGCCAACGTCCTGACTTTC CASSGGWSGLGGANVLTF
NA TRBJ2-5 TRBD2 TRBV29-1 TGCAGCGTTGCAAGGTCGGCTAGCGGGAGCATTGGTGAGACCCAGTACTTC CSVARSASGSIGETQYF
NA TRBJ1-4 TRBD1 TRBV5-1 TGCGCCAGCAGCCAGGGGGCAACTAATGAAAAACTGTTTTTT CASSQGATNEKLFF